The 2 T cell receptor beta chains below were found in one sample sequenced in a study of response to subunit inactivated influenza vaccine. Each CDR3 protein is one row after TCRdb ran MiXCR on the RT-PCR reads. The sample includes about 520,000 distinct CDR3 sequences, 9.5% to 13% of them seen just once. Material: PBMCs from blood, obtained 35 to 45 days after vaccination. Every receptor here comes from a man aged 50-59 years who received an inactivated influenza vaccine.

This clonotype came up once. The CDR3 reads CATTAGKNIQYF. The CDR3 DNA sequence: TGTGCCACCACAGCGGGCAAAAACATTCAGTACTTC. The chain carries TRBV28 and TRBJ2-4, with D possibly TRBD2 on 6 matching bases. Germline V gene lookup returns CDR1 MDHEN and CDR2 SYDVKM. V was trimmed by 10 bases and J by 3 bases, leaving 10 bases between them. CDR3 length: 12 amino acids.

The genes are TRBV6-1 and TRBJ2-7, with 8 bases aligning to TRBD1. There are 13 residues in the CDR3. The ends lost 6 bases at V and 6 bases at J; junction bases unmatched: 7. Germline lookup yields CDR1 MNHNS and CDR2 SASEGT. DNA for the CDR3: TGTGCCAGCAGGATTAGCAGGGGGCTCGAGCAGTACTTC. Its translation is CASRISRGLEQYF.